This T cell receptor beta chain appears in the sequencing data of a study of naive and memory T cell subsets. CD8 T cells were positively selected from what remained after CD4 positive selection. V lost 0 bases, J lost 3 bases, and 12 bases lay in between. Germline V gene data show CDR1 as MNHEY and CDR2 as SMNVEV (reference sequence). The CDR3 extends over 15 amino acids. The study, taken as a whole, reports: Between naive and memory subsets, TCR abundance power law exponents differed.

The beta constant-region primer was an equimolar mix of two oligonucleotides covering TRBC1 and TRBC2. Four rounds of PCR amplified the ligated cDNA using nested alpha and beta constant-region primers plus SP2. MiXCR, run by TCRdb on the UMI-ligation and nested PCR reads, gives a single entry per CDR3 protein. The data contain some 83,000 distinct CDR3 sequences, 9% of them singletons. About this clonotype: Its target is not known.

The J gene is TRBJ2-7, the V gene TRBV27, with D possibly matching TRBD1 (6 bases). The sequenced sample was naive CD8+ T cells from blood. This receptor was identified in a human donor in good health. CDR3 DNA: TGTGCCAGCAGTTTATCGGCAGGGGTCCTCTACGAGCAGTACTTC. It specifies CASSLSAGVLYEQYF.